This T cell receptor (beta chain) was captured by sequencing in a study of T-cell reconstitution after alpha-beta-depleted transplantation in children. Library preparation (for TCRbeta) was performed with unique molecular identifiers. A single record per CDR3 protein comes from TCRdb applying MiXCR to the PCR reads. Here the sample spans about 420,000 distinct CDR3 sequences, about a tenth being singletons. Trimming took 3 bases from V and 0 from J, leaving 6 bases between them. Germline V gene sequence: CDR1 DFQATT, CDR2 SNEGSKA (reference sequence). The CDR3 extends over 13 amino acids. The source of this sequence is a human donor who donated a stem cell graft to a child with acute myeloid leukemia. The V call is TRBV20-1, the J call TRBJ1-5; D is undetermined. The input for sequencing was PBMCs from the stem cell graft donor, taken from the stem cell graft. Here the CDR3 DNA reads TGCAGTGCTAGGACTGCTAGCAATCAGCCCCAGCATTTT. Protein: CSARTASNQPQHF.